This T cell receptor beta chain was identified during a study of shared clonotypes between healthy human individuals. Overall study context: For every donor, three CD4 naive, three CD4 memory, two CD8 naive and one CD8 memory plates were used.

In regard to this clone: Antigen specificity is unknown.

Repertoires were generated with immunoSEQ multiplex PCR, while TCRdb's copy carries only in-frame clones and drops some. This repertoire shows a few million clones, just over 90% found once; its top ten account for about 0.13%. Findings of the study overall: Against clonotypes common to all four donors, non-shared ones had lower generation probabilities. Large depth notwithstanding, sorted-subset sequencing proved incomplete by rarefaction.

CDR1 is SGHRS, CDR2 YFSETQ, per germline. This CDR3 contains 15 residues. With 3 bases removed from V and 3 bases from J, the gap between germline ends came to 16 bases. Every contributor of samples was a Caucasian grown-up residing in Nashville, Tennessee. Sequenced: naive CD4+ T cells sorted from blood. This sample's subset: CD45RA+ positively selected. The TCR comes from a man between 18 and 35 years old in good health. The chain uses TRBV5-1 and TRBJ2-7; D possibly corresponds to TRBD2 (7 bases). The CDR3 loop is CASSSLGGAGYEQYF. CDR3 DNA: TGCGCCAGCAGCTCGTTAGGGGGGGCTGGCTACGAGCAGTACTTC.